The 8 T cell receptor beta chains in this list originate from one sample, sequenced in a study of T cells in Graves' hyperthyroidism and ophthalmopathy. The CDR3 regions of TCR beta were amplified from RNA transcripts. TCR CDR3 underwent first-round RT-PCR with the HTBI primer set. TCRdb fed the multiplex PCR reads into MiXCR, producing one record per CDR3 protein. The repertoire holds around 540,000 distinct CDR3 sequences, with approximately 16% as singletons. The sample was blood. The receptors were sampled from a woman younger than 45 with Graves' ophthalmopathy.

This clonotype was seen ten or more times. The CDR3 sequence is CASTQQGGQPQHF. The CDR3 DNA reads TGTGCCAGCACCCAGCAGGGTGGTCAGCCCCAGCATTTT. This chain uses TRBV28 with TRBJ1-5; TRBD1 is a possible D gene (5 bases). The germline gives CDR1 MDHEN, CDR2 SYDVKM. Trimming pared 7 bases from V and 6 bases from J, leaving 13 bases between. CDR3 length: 13 residues. The full variable domain, in which reference TRBV28 and TRBJ1-5 provide the parts outside the CDR3, is DVKVTQSSRYLVKRTGEKVFLECVQDMDHENMFWYRQDPGLGLRLIYFSYDVKMKEKGDIPEGYSVSREKKERFSLILESASTNQTSMYLCASTQQGGQPQHFGDGTRLSIL.

The J gene is TRBJ1-4, the V gene TRBV10-3; D gene unclear. CDR3 length: 14 residues. V was clipped by 10 bases and J by 5 bases, with 17 bases between them. Germline V lookup: CDR1 ENHRY, CDR2 SYGVKD. The CDR3 sequence: CASKKGYSNEKLFF. CDR3 DNA: TGTGCCAGTAAGAAGGGTTACAGCAATGAAAAACTGTTTTTT.

The rearrangement links TRBV5-4 to TRBJ2-7; TRBD1 might be the D (6 bases). Germline V gene lookup returns CDR1 SGHNT and CDR2 YYREEE (reference sequence). Trimming left V 4 bases short and J 7 bases short, with 9 bases between. The CDR3 contains 11 residues. The CDR3: CASSDQGEQYF. The CDR3 DNA reads as TGTGCCAGCAGCGATCAGGGGGAGCAGTACTTC.

There are a few counts of this clonotype. The CDR3 bases are TGCGCCAGCAGCTTGGCCAGGGTCGGGGCGAACACCGGGGAGCTGTTTTTT. Translated: CASSLARVGANTGELFF. V usage is TRBV5-1 and J usage is TRBJ2-2, with D tentatively TRBD1 or TRBD2 (5 bases each). Trimming took off 0 bases at V and 0 bases at J, with 12 bases between the two ends. The CDR3 is 17 amino acids. The V gene's germline CDR1 is SGHRS and CDR2 YFSETQ.

This clonotype appeared many times. V and J are TRBV4-3 and TRBJ2-5; D remains unclear. In germline, CDR1 is LGHNA, CDR2 YSLEER. CDR3 length equals 15 residues. Trimming removed 1 base from V and 3 bases from J, with 12 bases in between. The CDR3 nucleotides read TGCGCCAGCAGCCAAGCTGTAGTTGAAGAAGAGACCCAGTACTTC. Translated: CASSQAVVEEETQYF.

In its sample, this clonotype was seen a few times. The V and J genes are TRBV7-6 and TRBJ2-5; unclear D gene. V gave up 5 bases and J gave up 5 bases, with 15 bases separating them. Germline CDR1 reads SGHVS; CDR2 reads FNYEAQ. CDR3 length equals 14 residues. CDR3 region: CASSQVEAHETQYF. The CDR3 nucleotides are TGTGCCAGCAGCCAGGTCGAGGCCCACGAGACCCAGTACTTC.

The V call is TRBV7-9, the J call TRBJ2-1, with 11 bases fitting TRBD2. The germline CDR1 and CDR2 sequences are SEHNR and FQNEAQ (reference sequence). V was pared by 5 bases and J by 7 bases, with 10 bases of the junction left unmatched. The CDR3 is 16 residues long. CDR3 in amino acids: CASSPVGTSGRNEQFF. The CDR3 nucleotides read TGTGCCAGCAGCCCAGTTGGGACTAGCGGTCGAAATGAGCAGTTCTTC.

This clonotype was seen a handful of times. This chain joins TRBV9 and TRBJ2-2, with TRBD1 matching over 7 bases. The CDR3 extends over 15 amino acids. The germline gives CDR1 SGDLS, CDR2 YYNGEE. Unmatched junction bases numbered 7, after V lost 3 bases and J lost 5 bases. The CDR3 DNA is TGTGCCAGCAGCGCCGACAGGGCGGAGACCGGGGAGCTGTTTTTT. It encodes CASSADRAETGELFF.